This T cell receptor (beta chain) was profiled in a study of regulatory T cells in long-lasting Graves disease. Germline CDR1 is SGHTA and CDR2 is FQGNSA. V lost 3 bases and J lost 7, with 12 bases in between. CDR3 size: 13 residues. Sequencing libraries for TCR beta were prepared with iRepertoire HTBI primers and Arm-PCR of CDR3 regions. One entry per CDR3 protein, called by TCRdb with MiXCR from the multiplex PCR reads. The repertoire holds about 450,000 distinct CDR3 sequences, with about a sixth as singletons. The time point: newly diagnosed GD, antithyroid drugs for less than 3 months. PBMC RNA was the source of the TCR library. Separately, the same data were catalogued under a study of T cells in Graves' hyperthyroidism and ophthalmopathy. That publication notes: No ophthalmopathy progression within 18 months constituted stable Graves' hyperthyroidism. First-round RT-PCR with HTBI primers amplified the TCR CDR3 region.

The source is a woman aged 25 to 39 with Graves disease. This sequence joins TRBV7-2 and TRBJ1-2; no firm D call. The sequencing used peripheral blood mononuclear cells (PBMCs), collected at new diagnosis, from a patient treated with antithyroid drugs. CDR3 region: CASSFFSSVGYTF. DNA for the CDR3: TGTGCCAGCAGCTTCTTTAGCAGCGTTGGCTACACCTTC.